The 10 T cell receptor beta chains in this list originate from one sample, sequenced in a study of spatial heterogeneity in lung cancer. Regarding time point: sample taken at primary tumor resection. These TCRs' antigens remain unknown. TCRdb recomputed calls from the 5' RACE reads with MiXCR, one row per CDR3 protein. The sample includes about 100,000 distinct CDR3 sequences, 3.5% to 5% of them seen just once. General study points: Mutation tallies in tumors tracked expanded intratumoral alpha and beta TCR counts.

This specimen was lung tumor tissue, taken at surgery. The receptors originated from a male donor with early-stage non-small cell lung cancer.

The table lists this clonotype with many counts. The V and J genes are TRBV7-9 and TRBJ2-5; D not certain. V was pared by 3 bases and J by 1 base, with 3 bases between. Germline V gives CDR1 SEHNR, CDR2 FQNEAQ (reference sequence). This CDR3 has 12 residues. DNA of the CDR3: TGTGCCAGCAGCTTTATCCAAGAGACCCAGTACTTC. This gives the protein CASSFIQETQYF.

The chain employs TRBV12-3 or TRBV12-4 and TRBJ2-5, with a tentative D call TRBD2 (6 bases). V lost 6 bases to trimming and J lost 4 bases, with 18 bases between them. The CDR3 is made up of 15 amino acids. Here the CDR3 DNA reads TGTGCCAGCAGCCCATCTCTCGGGGGAAGAGAGACCCAGTACTTC. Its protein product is CASSPSLGGRETQYF.

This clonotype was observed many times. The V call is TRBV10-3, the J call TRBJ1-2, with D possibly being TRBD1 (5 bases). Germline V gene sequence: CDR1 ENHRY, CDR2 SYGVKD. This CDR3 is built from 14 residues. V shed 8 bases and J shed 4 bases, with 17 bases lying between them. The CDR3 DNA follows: TGTGCCATCTCGGCCGACAGAATGGGCTATGGCTACACCTTC. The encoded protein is CAISADRMGYGYTF.

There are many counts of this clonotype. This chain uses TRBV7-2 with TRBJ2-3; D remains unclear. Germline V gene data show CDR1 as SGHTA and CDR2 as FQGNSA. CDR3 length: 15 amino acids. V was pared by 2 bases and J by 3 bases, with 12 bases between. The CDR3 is CASSLLLRMTDTQYF. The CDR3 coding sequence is TGTGCCAGCAGCTTATTGTTGCGGATGACAGATACGCAGTATTTT.

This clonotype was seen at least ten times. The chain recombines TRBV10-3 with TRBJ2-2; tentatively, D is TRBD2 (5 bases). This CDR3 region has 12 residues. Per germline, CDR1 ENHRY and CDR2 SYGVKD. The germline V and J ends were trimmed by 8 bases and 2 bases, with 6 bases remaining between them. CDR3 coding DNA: TGTGCCATCTCGGGAAACACCGGGGAGCTGTTTTTT. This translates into CAISGNTGELFF.

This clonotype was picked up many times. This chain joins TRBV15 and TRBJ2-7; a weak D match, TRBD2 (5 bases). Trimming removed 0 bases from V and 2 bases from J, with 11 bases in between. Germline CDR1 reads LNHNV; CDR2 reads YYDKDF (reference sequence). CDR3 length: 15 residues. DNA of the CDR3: TGTGCCACCAGCAGAGAGGCGGGCGCTACCTACGAGCAGTACTTC. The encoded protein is CATSREAGATYEQYF. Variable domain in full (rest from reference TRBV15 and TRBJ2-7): DAMVIQNPRYQVTQFGKPVTLSCSQTLNHNVMYWYQQKSSQAPKLLFHYYDKDFNNEADTPDNFQSRRPNTSFCFLDIRSPGLGDTAMYLCATSREAGATYEQYFGPGTRLTVT.

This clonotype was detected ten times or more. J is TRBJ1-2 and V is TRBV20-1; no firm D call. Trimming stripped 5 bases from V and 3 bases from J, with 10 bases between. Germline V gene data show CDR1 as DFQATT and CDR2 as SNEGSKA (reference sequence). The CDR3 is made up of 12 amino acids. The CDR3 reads CSAHMGHYGYTF. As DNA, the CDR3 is TGCAGTGCTCACATGGGCCACTATGGCTACACCTTC.

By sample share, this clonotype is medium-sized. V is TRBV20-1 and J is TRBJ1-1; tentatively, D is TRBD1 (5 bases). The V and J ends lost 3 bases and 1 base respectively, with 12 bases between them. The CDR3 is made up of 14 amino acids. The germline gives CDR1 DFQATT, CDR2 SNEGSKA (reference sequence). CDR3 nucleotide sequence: TGCAGTGCTAGGGTTGGGGGACCGAACACTGAAGCTTTCTTT. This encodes CSARVGGPNTEAFF.

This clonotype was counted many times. CDR3 nucleotides: TGTGCCAGCAGCCTCCGCACCCGGGACCTCGCTGAAGTGCTGTTTTTT. This encodes CASSLRTRDLAEVLFF. This sequence joins TRBV3-1 and TRBJ1-4; D perhaps matches TRBD1 (5 bases). V lost 4 bases, J lost 14 bases, and 26 bases lay in between. This CDR3 has 16 residues. Germline assignment: CDR1 LGHDT and CDR2 YNNKEL (reference sequence). The full variable domain, in which reference TRBV3-1 and TRBJ1-4 provide the parts outside the CDR3, is DTAVSQTPKYLVTQMGNDKSIKCEQNLGHDTMYWYKQDSKKFLKIMFSYNNKELIINETVPNRFSPKSPDKAHLNLHINSLELGDSAVYFCASSLRTRDLAEVLFFGSGTQLSVL.

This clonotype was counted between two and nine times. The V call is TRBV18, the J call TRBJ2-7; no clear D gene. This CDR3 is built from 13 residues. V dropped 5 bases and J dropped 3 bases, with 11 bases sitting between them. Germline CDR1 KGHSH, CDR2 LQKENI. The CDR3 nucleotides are TGTGCCAGCTCATCCGGATTAAACTACGAGCAGTACTTC. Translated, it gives CASSSGLNYEQYF. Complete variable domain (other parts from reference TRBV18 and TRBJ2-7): NAGVMQNPRHLVRRRGQEARLRCSPMKGHSHVYWYRQLPEEGLKFMVYLQKENIIDESGMPKERFSAEFPKEGPSILRIQQVVRGDSAAYFCASSSGLNYEQYFGPGTRLTVT.